This section outlines one T cell receptor beta chain sequence together with its context. These data originate in a study of blood T cell repertoires in COVID-19. TCRdb's table, derived via immunoSEQ multiplex PCR, lists solely in-frame clones and lacks some. The table includes about 140,000 clones, 60% to 85% detected once. Germline lookup yields CDR1 MNHNY and CDR2 SVGAGI (reference sequence). CDR3 length equals 21 residues. V gave up 7 bases and J gave up 4 bases; unmatched junction bases: 28. V is TRBV6-6 and J is TRBJ1-2; 9 bases are a match to TRBD1. The sequence was obtained from a middle-aged man with acute or convalescent COVID-19. Sequenced: peripheral blood. CDR3 amino acids: CASTYITLTGGLFATAYGYTF. CDR3 sequence (DNA): TGTGCCAGCACCTACATAACCCTGACAGGGGGGCTTTTCGCAACCGCCTATGGCTACACCTTC.